The clone carrying this TCR beta chain appeared many times. Antigen: not known. There were TCR beta CDR3 regions amplified from RNA transcripts. The study used the HTBI primer set for a first-round RT-PCR of the TCR CDR3. TCRdb reprocessed the multiplex PCR reads with MiXCR, giving one entry per CDR3 protein. Among over 550,000 distinct CDR3 sequences listed, 16% were seen once. This sample is drawn from a study of T cells in Graves' hyperthyroidism and ophthalmopathy. Study outcomes and limitations: A model using 13 V-J features told ophthalmopathy apart from stable hyperthyroidism.

Material: blood. The receptor was derived from a woman aged 18 to 35 with Graves' hyperthyroidism.

CDR3 nucleotides: TGTGCTAGTGGTTTGGGGACCTCTCTGAACACTGAAGCTTTCTTT. Its translation is CASGLGTSLNTEAFF. The chain links TRBV12-5 to TRBJ1-1, with no clear D. The CDR3 spans 15 residues. V was cut by 1 base and J by 0 bases, with 9 bases left in between. From germline, CDR1 is LGHNT and CDR2 FRNRAP. The full variable domain, rest sourced from reference TRBV12-5 and TRBJ1-1, is DARVTQTPRHKVTEMGQEVTMRCQPILGHNTVFWYRQTMMQGLELLAYFRNRAPLDDSGMPKDRFSAEMPDATLATLKIQPSEPRDSAVYFCASGLGTSLNTEAFFGQGTRLTVV.